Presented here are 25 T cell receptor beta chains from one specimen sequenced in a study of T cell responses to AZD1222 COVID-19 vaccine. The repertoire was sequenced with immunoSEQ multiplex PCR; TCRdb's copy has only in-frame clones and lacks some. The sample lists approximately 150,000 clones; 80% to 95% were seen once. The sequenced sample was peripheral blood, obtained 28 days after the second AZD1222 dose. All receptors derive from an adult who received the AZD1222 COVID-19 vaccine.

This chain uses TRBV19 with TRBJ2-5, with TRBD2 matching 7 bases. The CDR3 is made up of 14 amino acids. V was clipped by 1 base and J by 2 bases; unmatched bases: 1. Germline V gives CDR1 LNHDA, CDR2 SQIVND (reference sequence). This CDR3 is CASSIGEGQETQYF. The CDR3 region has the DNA TGTGCCAGTAGTATAGGGGAGGGGCAAGAGACCCAGTACTTC.

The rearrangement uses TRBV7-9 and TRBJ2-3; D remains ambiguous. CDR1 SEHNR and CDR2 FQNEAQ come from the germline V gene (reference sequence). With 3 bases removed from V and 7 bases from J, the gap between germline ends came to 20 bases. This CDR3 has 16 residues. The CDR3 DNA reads TGTGCCAGCAGCTTCCCGGAAACCGTTCCCCCCCATACGCAGTATTTT. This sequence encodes CASSFPETVPPHTQYF.

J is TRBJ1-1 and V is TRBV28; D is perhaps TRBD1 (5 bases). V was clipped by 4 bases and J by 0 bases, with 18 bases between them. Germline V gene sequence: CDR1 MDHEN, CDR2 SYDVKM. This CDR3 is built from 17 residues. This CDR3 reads CASSSDTTGPMNTEAFF. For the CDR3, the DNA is TGTGCCAGCAGTTCGGACACAACGGGGCCTATGAACACTGAAGCTTTCTTT.

The CDR3 spells CASRQGSGNTIYF. CDR3 nucleotides: TGTGCCAGCCGCCAAGGGTCCGGAAACACCATATATTTT. The chain has TRBV11-2 and TRBJ1-3; D is unresolved. Trimming pared 8 bases from V and 4 bases from J, leaving 12 bases between. This CDR3 has 13 residues. Per germline, CDR1 SGHAT and CDR2 FQNNGV.

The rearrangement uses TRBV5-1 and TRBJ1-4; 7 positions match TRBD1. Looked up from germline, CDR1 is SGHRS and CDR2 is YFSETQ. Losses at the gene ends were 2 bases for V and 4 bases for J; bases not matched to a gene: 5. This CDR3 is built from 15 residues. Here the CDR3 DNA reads TGCGCCAGCAGCTTTGGAGACAGGGATAATGAAAAACTGTTTTTT. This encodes CASSFGDRDNEKLFF.

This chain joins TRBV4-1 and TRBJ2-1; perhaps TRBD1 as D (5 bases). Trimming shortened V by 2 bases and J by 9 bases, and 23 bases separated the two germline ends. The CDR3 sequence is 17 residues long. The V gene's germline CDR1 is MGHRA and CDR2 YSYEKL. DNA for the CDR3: TGCGCCAGCAGCCAAAGTATGAACAGGACGGTGGTCGGTGAGCAGTTCTTC. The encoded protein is CASSQSMNRTVVGEQFF.

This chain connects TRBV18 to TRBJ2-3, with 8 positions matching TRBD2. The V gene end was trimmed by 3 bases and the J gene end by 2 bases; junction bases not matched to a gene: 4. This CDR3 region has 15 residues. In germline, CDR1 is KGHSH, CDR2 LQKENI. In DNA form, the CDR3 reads TGTGCCAGCTCACCCAGCGGGAGAATCACAGATACGCAGTATTTT. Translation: CASSPSGRITDTQYF.

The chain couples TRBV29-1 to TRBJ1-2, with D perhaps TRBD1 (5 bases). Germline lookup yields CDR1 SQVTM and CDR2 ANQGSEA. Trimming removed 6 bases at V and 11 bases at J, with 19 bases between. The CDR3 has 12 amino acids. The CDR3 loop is CSVSVGRAEYTF. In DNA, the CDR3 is TGCAGCGTCAGTGTTGGCAGGGCGGAATACACCTTC.

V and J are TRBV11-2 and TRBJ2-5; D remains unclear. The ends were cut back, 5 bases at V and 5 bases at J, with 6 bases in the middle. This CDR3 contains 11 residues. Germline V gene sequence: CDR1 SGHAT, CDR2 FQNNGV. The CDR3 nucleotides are TGTGCCAGCAGCCATCAGGAGACCCAGTACTTC. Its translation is CASSHQETQYF. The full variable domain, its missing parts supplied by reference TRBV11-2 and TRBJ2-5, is EAGVAQSPRYKIIEKRQSVAFWCNPISGHATLYWYQQILGQGPKLLIQFQNNGVVDDSQLPKDRFSAERLKGVDSTLKIQPAKLEDSAVYLCASSHQETQYFGPGTRLLVL.

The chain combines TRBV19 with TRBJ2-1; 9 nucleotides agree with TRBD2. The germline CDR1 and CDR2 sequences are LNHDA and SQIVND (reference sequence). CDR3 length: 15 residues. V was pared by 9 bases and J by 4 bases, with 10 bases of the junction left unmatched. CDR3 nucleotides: TGTGCCAGCCAGATAATAGCGGGAGAATACAATGAGCAGTTCTTC. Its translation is CASQIIAGEYNEQFF.

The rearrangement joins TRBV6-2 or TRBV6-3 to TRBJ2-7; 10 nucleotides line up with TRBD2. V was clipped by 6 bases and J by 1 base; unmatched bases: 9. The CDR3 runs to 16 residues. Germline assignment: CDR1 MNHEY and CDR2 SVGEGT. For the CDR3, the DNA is TGTGCCAGCAGCCCCCCTGATAGCGGGAGGTCCTACGAGCAGTACTTC. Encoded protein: CASSPPDSGRSYEQYF.

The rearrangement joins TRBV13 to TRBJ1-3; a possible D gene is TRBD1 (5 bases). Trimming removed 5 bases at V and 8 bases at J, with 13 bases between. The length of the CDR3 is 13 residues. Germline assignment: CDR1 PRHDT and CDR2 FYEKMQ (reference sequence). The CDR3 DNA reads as TGTGCCAGCAGCATATGGGGCGGGGACACCATATATTTT. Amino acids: CASSIWGGDTIYF.

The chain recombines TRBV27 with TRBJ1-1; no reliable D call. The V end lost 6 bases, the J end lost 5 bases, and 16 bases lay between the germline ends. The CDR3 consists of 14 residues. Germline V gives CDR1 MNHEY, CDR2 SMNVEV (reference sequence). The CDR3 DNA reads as TGTGCCAGCAGCCCTATAGATCGTCGGACTGAAGCTTTCTTT. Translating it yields CASSPIDRRTEAFF.

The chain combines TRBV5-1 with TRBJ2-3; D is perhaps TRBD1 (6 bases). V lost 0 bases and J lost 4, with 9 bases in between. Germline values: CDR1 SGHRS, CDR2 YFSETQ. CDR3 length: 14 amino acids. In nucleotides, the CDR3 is TGCGCCAGCAGCTTGGGGCAGGGGTCAGATACGCAGTATTTT. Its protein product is CASSLGQGSDTQYF.

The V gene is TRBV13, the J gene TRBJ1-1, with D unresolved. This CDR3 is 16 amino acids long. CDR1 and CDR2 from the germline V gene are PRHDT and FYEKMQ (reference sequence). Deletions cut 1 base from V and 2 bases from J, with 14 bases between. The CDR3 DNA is TGTGCCAGCAGCTTAGAAGGGCGGGCCGCAAACACTGAAGCTTTCTTT. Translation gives CASSLEGRAANTEAFF.

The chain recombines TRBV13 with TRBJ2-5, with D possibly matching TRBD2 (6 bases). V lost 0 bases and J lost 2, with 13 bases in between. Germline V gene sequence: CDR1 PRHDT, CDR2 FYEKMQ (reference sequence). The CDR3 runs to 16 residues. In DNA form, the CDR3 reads TGTGCCAGCAGCTTAGGTTTGGGACTCTCTCAAGAGACCCAGTACTTC. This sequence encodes CASSLGLGLSQETQYF.

CDR3 in DNA: TGTGCCAGCAGCCTCATGAACTTAGGGGCAGATAATTCACCCCTCCACTTT. Protein: CASSLMNLGADNSPLHF. The chain couples TRBV4-2 to TRBJ1-6, with a possible D match to TRBD1 (5 bases). The germline V gene has CDR1 LGHNA and CDR2 YNFKEQ. The CDR3 totals 17 residues. V shed 4 bases and J shed 5 bases, with 18 bases lying between them.

The DNA for the CDR3 is TGTGCCAGCAGCTCGTGGACATCGCAGTACTTC. This codes for CASSSWTSQYF. The gene calls are TRBV11-2 and TRBJ2-7; D may be TRBD1 (5 bases). V lost 4 bases to trimming and J lost 9 bases, with 10 bases between them. The CDR3 contains 11 residues. Germline V gene sequence: CDR1 SGHAT, CDR2 FQNNGV.

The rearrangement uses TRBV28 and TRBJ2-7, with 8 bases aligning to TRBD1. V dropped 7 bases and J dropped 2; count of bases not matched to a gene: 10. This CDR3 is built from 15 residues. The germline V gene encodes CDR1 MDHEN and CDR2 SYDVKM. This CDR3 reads CASNPQGVSTYEQYF. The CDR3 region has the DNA TGTGCCAGCAATCCACAGGGGGTATCCACCTACGAGCAGTACTTC.

CDR3 coding DNA: TGTGCCAGCAGCTCCTCGATTGGGGGTTCCGTCTACGAGCAGTACTTC. Its translation: CASSSSIGGSVYEQYF. The V and J genes are TRBV9 and TRBJ2-7, with D perhaps being TRBD1 or TRBD2 (5 bases each). CDR1 is SGDLS, CDR2 YYNGEE, per germline. The CDR3 totals 16 residues. Trimming pared 4 bases from V and 3 bases from J, leaving 20 bases between. The complete variable domain, with remaining parts taken from reference TRBV9 and TRBJ2-7, reads DSGVTQTPKHLITATGQRVTLRCSPRSGDLSVYWYQQSLDQGLQFLIQYYNGEERAKGNILERFSAQQFPDLHSELNLSSLELGDSALYFCASSSSIGGSVYEQYFGPGTRLTVT.

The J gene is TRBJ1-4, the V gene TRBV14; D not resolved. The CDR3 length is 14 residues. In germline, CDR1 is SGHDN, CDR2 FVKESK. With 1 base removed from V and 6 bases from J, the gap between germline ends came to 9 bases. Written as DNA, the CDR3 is TGTGCCAGCAGCCAAGCGGGGATGGATGAAAAACTGTTTTTT. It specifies CASSQAGMDEKLFF.

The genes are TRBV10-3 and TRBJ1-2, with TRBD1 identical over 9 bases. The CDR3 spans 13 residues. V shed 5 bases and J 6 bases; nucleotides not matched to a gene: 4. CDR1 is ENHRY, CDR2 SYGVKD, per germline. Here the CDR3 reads CAISPDRGDGYTF. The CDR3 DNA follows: TGTGCCATCAGTCCGGACAGGGGAGATGGCTACACCTTC.

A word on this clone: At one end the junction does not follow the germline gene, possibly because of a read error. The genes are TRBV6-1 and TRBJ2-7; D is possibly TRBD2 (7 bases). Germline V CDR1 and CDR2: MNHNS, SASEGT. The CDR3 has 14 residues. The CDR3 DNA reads TGTGCCAGCAGCGAAGGGGGGGGTTCCTACGAGCAGTACTTC. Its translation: CASSEGGGSYEQYF.

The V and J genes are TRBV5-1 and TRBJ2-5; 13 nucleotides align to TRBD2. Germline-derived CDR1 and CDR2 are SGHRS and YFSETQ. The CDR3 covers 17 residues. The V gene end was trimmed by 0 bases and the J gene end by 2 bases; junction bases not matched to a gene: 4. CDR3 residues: CASSLGPTSGGQETQYF. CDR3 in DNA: TGCGCCAGCAGCTTGGGGCCGACTAGCGGGGGGCAAGAGACCCAGTACTTC.

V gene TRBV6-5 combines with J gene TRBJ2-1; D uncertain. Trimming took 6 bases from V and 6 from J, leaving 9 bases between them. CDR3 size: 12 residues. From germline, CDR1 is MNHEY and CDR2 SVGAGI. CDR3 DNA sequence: TGTGCCAGCAGCTCGTTCGTCAATGAGCAGTTCTTC. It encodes CASSSFVNEQFF.